The source of this T cell receptor beta chain is a study of T cell responses to AZD1222 COVID-19 vaccine. The germline CDR1 and CDR2 sequences are MDHEN and SYDVKM. The CDR3 has 13 amino acids. Between the trimmed V and J ends, which lost 5 bases and 4 bases, there was a span of 9 bases. The protocol was immunoSEQ multiplex PCR, while the TCRdb copy is restricted to in-frame clones and leaves out a portion. Of nearly 100,000 clones in the sample, about 88% were seen once. The receptor's source is an adult in good health. The source material was peripheral blood, sampled on day 0 of AZD1222 vaccination. This chain uses TRBV28 with TRBJ1-5; D possibly corresponds to TRBD1 (5 bases). The CDR3: CASSRQINQPQHF. For the CDR3, the DNA is TGTGCCAGCAGTAGACAGATAAATCAGCCCCAGCATTTT.